This T cell receptor (beta chain) stems from a study of cytomegalovirus exposure and HLA in healthy donors. Overall study: Under 85% of roughly 430 genotyped donors fell in the Caucasian-associated ancestry cluster.

Germline-derived CDR1 and CDR2 are SEHNR and FQNEAQ (reference sequence). The CDR3 is 12 amino acids. V was pared by 5 bases and J by 5 bases, with 8 bases between. Details on this clone: As yet, its antigen is unknown.

Whole-study findings and limits: An ancestry cluster, one associated with Asian ancestry, reportedly showed fewer N-insertions than the approximately 650-donor mean in a later analysis. A missense DCLRE1C variant was associated with V- and J-gene trimming of TCR beta chains in a later analysis, and an independent cohort replicated the association.

The PCR contained 60 Vbeta and 13 Jbeta primers. Source study methods: Some 10 million of some 80 million unique TCR beta chains were shared, per a later count. Here immunoSEQ multiplex PCR was the method, and the copy in TCRdb shows in-frame clones only, minus some. That table gives V, J and clone size, and the DNA gave D and trimming. The sample carries 110,000 to 150,000 clones, about 77% recorded once. Input material: PBMCs. This TCR was recovered from a female donor in good health and CMV-seronegative. The V call is TRBV7-9, the J call TRBJ2-3; D is undetermined. CDR3 region: CASSQMRDTQYF. DNA for the CDR3: TGTGCCAGCAGCCAAATGCGAGATACGCAGTATTTT.